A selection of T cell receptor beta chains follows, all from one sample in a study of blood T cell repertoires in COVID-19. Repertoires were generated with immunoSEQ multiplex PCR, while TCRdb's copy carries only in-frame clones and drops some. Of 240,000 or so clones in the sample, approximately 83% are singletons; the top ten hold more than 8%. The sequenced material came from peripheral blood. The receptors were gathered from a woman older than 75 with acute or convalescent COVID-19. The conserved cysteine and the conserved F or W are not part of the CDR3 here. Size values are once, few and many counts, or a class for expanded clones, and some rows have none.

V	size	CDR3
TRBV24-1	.	ATSGGQGAMSSYNEQF
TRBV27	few	ASSRTGGSYGYT
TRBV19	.	ASSKSRSSFYGYT
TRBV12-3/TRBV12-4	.	ASTVVAGNTIY
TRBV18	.	ASSPLGQGVVEQY
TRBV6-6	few	ASSPSVGVGGRAGYT
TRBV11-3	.	ASSLGGRLDNEQF
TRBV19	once	ATTGDREQPQH
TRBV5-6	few	ASSVPGQQYNSPLH
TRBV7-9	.	ASSLVVGTANQPQH